This TCR beta chain is from a study of blood T cells in healthy people across ages. Study findings and constraints: Higher naive T cell percentage went strongly together with higher TCR beta diversity.

A second PCR of about 7 to 12 cycles used a sample-barcoded 5' primer and a J-beta primer mix. TCRdb used MiXCR to reprocess the 5' RACE reads, holding one entry per CDR3 protein. The data contain about 590,000 distinct CDR3 sequences, approximately 30% of them singletons. This clonotype was seen repeatedly, ten times or more. Its cognate antigen is unknown. Germline-derived CDR1 and CDR2 are SGDLS and YYNGEE. V lost 4 bases and J lost 3, with 14 bases in between. The CDR3 runs to 15 residues. This chain links TRBV9 with TRBJ2-1; maybe TRBD2 (6 bases). Sequencing was performed on blood. The TCR comes from a woman older than 75 in good health. The CDR3 is CASSTGGEGYNEQFF. In nucleotides, the CDR3 is TGTGCCAGCAGCACCGGGGGTGAGGGCTACAATGAGCAGTTCTTC.